A single sample is the source of the 10 T cell receptor beta chains below, sequenced in a study of beta chain features in type 1 diabetes. The study's findings and limits: Among all four CD4+ subsets, Type 1 diabetes patients had TCRB CDR3s that were moderately but significantly shorter.

Expressed TCRB transcripts were sequenced because the isolated RNA had all been reverse transcribed beforehand. Sequencing used immunoSEQ multiplex PCR; TCRdb keeps in-frame clones, though not all of them. The repertoire holds about 640,000 clones, with roughly an eighth as singletons. Their antigens remain unidentified. Specimen: naive CD4+ T cells from blood. All receptors derive from a man in his thirties or forties with type 1 diabetes.

This chain connects TRBV6-1 to TRBJ1-2; no firm D call. CDR1 MNHNS and CDR2 SASEGT come from the germline V gene. This CDR3 is 13 amino acids long. V was shortened by 5 bases and J by 2 bases, with 9 bases between the two germline ends. This CDR3 is CASSRAGNYGYTF. The CDR3 nucleotides are TGTGCCAGCAGTCGGGCGGGAAACTATGGCTACACCTTC.

The rearrangement joins TRBV27 to TRBJ2-5; D is ambiguous. The CDR3 runs 16 residues. CDR1 is MNHEY, CDR2 SMNVEV, per germline (reference sequence). Between the trimmed V and J ends, which lost 0 bases and 0 bases, there was a span of 11 bases. Here the CDR3 DNA reads TGTGCCAGCAGTTTATCGAAGGCTAACTACCAAGAGACCCAGTACTTC. It codes for CASSLSKANYQETQYF.

This clone was picked up a small number of times. The CDR3: CASSRSGSSNEKLFF. The CDR3 DNA is TGTGCCAGCAGCCGGTCGGGCAGTTCTAATGAAAAACTGTTTTTT. The chain uses TRBV2 and TRBJ1-4; D unclear. Germline V gene data show CDR1 as SNHLY and CDR2 as FYNNEI. This CDR3 is 15 amino acids long. V lost 6 bases and J lost 3, with 14 bases in between.

J is TRBJ1-2 and V is TRBV2; tentatively, D is TRBD1 (5 bases). The CDR3 is 14 residues long. With 5 bases removed from V and 7 bases from J, the gap between germline ends came to 17 bases. CDR1 and CDR2 from the germline V gene are SNHLY and FYNNEI. The CDR3 bases are TGTGCCAGCAGTCGAACGCCGCAGGGACCTGGCTACACCTTC. Translation gives CASSRTPQGPGYTF.

In this sample, this clone turned up a few times. The chain employs TRBV29-1 and TRBJ2-3, with D maybe TRBD2 (5 bases). Germline CDR1 reads SQVTM; CDR2 reads ANQGSEA. The V end was cut by 4 bases, the J end by 5 bases, with 7 bases between. The CDR3 length is 11 residues. This CDR3 reads CSVVGGDTQYF. In DNA, the CDR3 is TGCAGCGTTGTCGGAGGAGATACGCAGTATTTT.

The rearrangement links TRBV7-9 to TRBJ1-1, with a weak D call TRBD1 (5 bases). The length of the CDR3 is 13 residues. Trimming pared 5 bases from V and 6 bases from J, leaving 13 bases between. Germline V CDR1 and CDR2: SEHNR, FQNEAQ (reference sequence). This CDR3 is CASSATQGSEAFF. CDR3 coding DNA: TGTGCCAGCAGCGCCACCCAGGGTTCTGAAGCTTTCTTT.

The chain has TRBV2 and TRBJ2-7; no firm D call. Between the trimmed V and J ends, which lost 4 bases and 4 bases, there was a span of 11 bases. CDR1 is SNHLY and CDR2 is FYNNEI in the germline V gene. The length of the CDR3 is 13 residues. Written as DNA, the CDR3 is TGTGCCAGCAGTGGCCGGGCCTCATACGAGCAGTACTTC. Protein product: CASSGRASYEQYF.

This clone was recorded a few times. This chain connects TRBV2 to TRBJ1-5; D is uncertain. The CDR3 is made up of 14 amino acids. Germline V CDR1 and CDR2: SNHLY, FYNNEI. Trimming removed 6 bases from V and 2 bases from J, with 11 bases in between. This CDR3 reads CASSVSLGNQPQHF. CDR3 sequence (DNA): TGTGCCAGCAGCGTATCTTTGGGCAATCAGCCCCAGCATTTT.

The rearrangement joins TRBV7-9 to TRBJ2-7; D possibly corresponds to TRBD1 (5 bases). V lost 4 bases and J 3 bases, leaving 13 bases between the germline ends. The CDR3 loop spans 14 amino acids. Per germline, CDR1 SEHNR and CDR2 FQNEAQ (reference sequence). This chain's CDR3 is CASSSQGIIYEQYF. The CDR3, as DNA: TGTGCCAGCAGCTCCCAGGGAATAATCTACGAGCAGTACTTC.

The CDR3 reads CASSQGLEQAKNIQYF. CDR3 coding DNA: TGTGCCAGCAGCCAAGGGCTGGAGCAGGCCAAAAACATTCAGTACTTC. The chain joins TRBV4-2 to TRBJ2-4; D ambiguous. Deletions cut 1 base from V and 1 base from J, with 11 bases between. The CDR3 runs to 16 residues. CDR1 is LGHNA and CDR2 is YNFKEQ in the germline V gene.